This T cell receptor (beta chain) was identified in a study of blood T cell repertoires in COVID-19. Study at large: The samples span acute and convalescent COVID-19 from the United States, Italy and Spain. PBMCs, B-cell-depleted T cells, or T cells provided the cDNA or gDNA that made up the material.

Per the original methods: Amplification from reference gene primers served as the basis for estimated nucleated cell counts. Profiling relied on immunoSEQ multiplex PCR, and the TCRdb table lists in-frame clones only, not all of them. V and J calls plus clone size are reproduced from that table; the DNA served to infer D and trimming. The sample consists of approximately 180,000 clones, more than 75% of them appearing once. The origin of this receptor is a middle-aged man with active or convalescent COVID-19. Sequenced sample: peripheral blood.

In DNA form, the CDR3 reads TGTGCCAGCAGCGAACCGGGACAGGTGTACCAAGAGACCCAGTACTTC. As protein: CASSEPGQVYQETQYF. The V gene is TRBV3-1 (or the pseudogene TRBV3-2), the J gene TRBJ2-5, with 8 positions matching TRBD1. This CDR3 comprises 16 residues. The germline gives CDR1 LGHDT, CDR2 YNNKEL (reference sequence). V trimming: 5 bases; J trimming: 0 bases; junction bases outside the gene matches: 8.